A selection of T cell receptor beta chains follows, all from one sample in a study of control samples from healthy donors and cancer patients. Sequencing was performed with immunoSEQ multiplex PCR; in TCRdb, only in-frame clones are kept and a portion is missing. The sample consists of about 80,000 clones, 75% to 85% of them appearing once. The sample consisted of PBMCs. The receptors were sampled from a man aged 55-75 years with head and neck cancer. Each CDR3 is given with its conserved first and last residue. A D gene is named only where the DNA matches it firmly. Expanded clones get a size class; other rows say once, few or many, or leave the size out.

v_gene,j_gene,abundance,len,d_gene,CDR3nt,CDR3aa
TRBV11-2,TRBJ2-5,-,18,TRBD2,TGTGCCAGCAGCTTACGGGGGTGGGGACTAGCGGACCAAGAGACCCAGTACTTC,CASSLRGWGLADQETQYF
TRBV24-1,TRBJ1-5,-,16,-,TGTGCCACCAGTGATCCCTTACAGGGCGGCCATCAGCCCCAGCATTTT,CATSDPLQGGHQPQHF
TRBV3-1/TRBV3-2,TRBJ1-6,once,15,-,TGTGCCAGCAGCCAGCTACCCACCTCTAATTCACCCCTCCACTTT,CASSQLPTSNSPLHF
TRBV13,TRBJ1-1,-,14,-,TGTGCCAGCAGCCCGGCGCCTTTGAACACTGAAGCTTTCTTT,CASSPAPLNTEAFF
TRBV5-1,TRBJ2-7,-,14,-,TGCGCCAGCAGCCCCCGGGACCGCGTTGACGAGCAGTACTTC,CASSPRDRVDEQYF
TRBV5-1,TRBJ2-7,-,16,TRBD2,TGCGCCAGCAGCTTGGACACTAGCGGGGCACTCTACGAGCAGTACTTC,CASSLDTSGALYEQYF
TRBV24-1,TRBJ1-1,-,13,-,TGTGCCACCAGTGATTTGCAGGGTATTTCGGCTTTCTTT,CATSDLQGISAFF
TRBV10-1,TRBJ2-7,-,13,TRBD1,TGCGCCAGCAGTGACAGGGGGCCGGACGAGCAGTACTTC,CASSDRGPDEQYF
TRBV19,TRBJ2-7,-,17,TRBD2,TGTGCCAGTAGTATGTCGCTGGGACTAGCGGACCTCTACGAGCAGTACTTC,CASSMSLGLADLYEQYF
TRBV5-1,TRBJ2-7,-,12,-,TGCGCCAGCAGCCCCACAGAGGGGGAGCAGTACTTC,CASSPTEGEQYF
TRBV27,TRBJ2-2,few,15,TRBD1,TGTGCCAGCAGTTTAGGGACAGCAACTCCCGGGGAGCTGTTTTTT,CASSLGTATPGELFF
TRBV5-8,TRBJ2-6,-,14,-,TGTGCCAGCAGAACTCGCTCTGGGGCCAACGTCCTGACTTTC,CASRTRSGANVLTF
TRBV3-1/TRBV3-2,TRBJ2-2,-,14,-,TGTGCCAGCAGCCTACCGAGTGGGGCCGGGGAGCTGTTTTTT,CASSLPSGAGELFF
TRBV28,TRBJ1-4,-,17,-,TGTGCCAGCAGTACGCCCCTCGGGGCTGGGGAAGGTGAAAAACTGTTTTTT,CASSTPLGAGEGEKLFF
TRBV23-1,TRBJ2-7,-,14,TRBD1,TGCGCCAGCAGTCACCTGACAGGGGCCTACGAGCAGTACTTC,CASSHLTGAYEQYF
TRBV6-1,TRBJ2-3,once,16,TRBD1,TGTGCCAGCAGTGAATGGGAAGGGGGCCAAGGAGATACGCAGTATTTT,CASSEWEGGQGDTQYF
TRBV19,TRBJ2-7,-,16,TRBD2,TGTGCCAGTAGTATTGTCGTCCTAGCGGGAGCATCCGAGCAGTACTTC,CASSIVVLAGASEQYF
TRBV7-9,TRBJ2-3,-,16,TRBD1,TGTGCCAGCAGCTTAGAAGGACAGGCGGCCACAGATACGCAGTATTTT,CASSLEGQAATDTQYF
TRBV6-1,TRBJ2-2,-,16,TRBD2,TGTGCCAGCAGTGTACTAGCGGGACAAAACACCGGGGAGCTGTTTTTT,CASSVLAGQNTGELFF
TRBV11-2,TRBJ2-3,-,14,-,TGTGCCAGCAGCTTCAACCAGGCGTACGATACGCAGTATTTT,CASSFNQAYDTQYF
TRBV28,TRBJ1-1,-,12,-,TGTGCCAGCAGTTTGGAAGGGAGGGAAGCTTTCTTT,CASSLEGREAFF
TRBV11-2,TRBJ2-7,-,13,-,TGTGCCAGCAGCTGGACACTAAACCACGAGCAGTACTTC,CASSWTLNHEQYF
TRBV5-4,TRBJ2-3,-,15,-,TGTGCCAGCAGCCCCAGGGGAGGGGCTGCAGATACGCAGTATTTT,CASSPRGGAADTQYF
TRBV6-5,TRBJ1-1,once,15,TRBD1,TGTGCCAGCAACGGCCCGGGACAGGTCAACACTGAAGCTTTCTTT,CASNGPGQVNTEAFF
TRBV5-1,TRBJ2-3,-,17,TRBD2,TGCGCCAGCAGCGCGGGACTAGCGGGAGATAGCACAGATACGCAGTATTTT,CASSAGLAGDSTDTQYF
TRBV11-2,TRBJ2-2,-,15,-,TGTGCCAGCAGCTTAGGTGTCGGTTACACCGGGGAGCTGTTTTTT,CASSLGVGYTGELFF